This TCR beta chain originates from a study of control samples from healthy donors and cancer patients. The V end lost 2 bases, the J end lost 0 bases, and 16 bases lay between the germline ends. CDR3 length equals 17 residues. Germline assignment: CDR1 SGHTA and CDR2 FQGNSA. The table came from immunoSEQ multiplex PCR; TCRdb's copy has only in-frame clones and leaves some out. The repertoire consists of around 63,000 clones, with approximately 87% occurring once and the leading ten covering around 2.3%. This receptor was taken from a woman in her forties or fifties with head and neck cancer. This chain connects TRBV7-2 to TRBJ1-2; D remains unclear. The sequenced sample was PBMCs. CDR3 amino acids: CASSLPRGRETNYGYTF. The CDR3 region has the DNA TGTGCCAGCAGCTTACCAAGAGGGCGCGAAACTAACTATGGCTACACCTTC.